A selection of T cell receptor beta chains follows, all from one sample in a study of vaccination and CD4 T cells after COVID-19. Their antigen targets remain unknown. TCRdb re-analysed the PCR reads in MiXCR, keeping a single row per CDR3 protein. Here the sample spans more than 15,000 distinct CDR3 sequences, roughly 45% being singletons. The sequencing here drew on CD4+ T cells from blood, cultured in vitro, taken before SARS-CoV-2 vaccination. These receptors were collected from a human donor who had recovered from COVID-19. The CDR3 runs from the conserved cysteine through the conserved F or W. Each record gives: V gene, D gene, clone size, J gene, CDR3 DNA, CDR3 protein. A D gene is named only where the DNA matches it firmly. Expanded clones are given a class, and other clones once, few, many or no size at all.

TRBV28,TRBD1,-,TRBJ1-4,TGTGCCAGCCGAGGACAGGGAGAAACTGAAAAACTGTTTTTT,CASRGQGETEKLFF
TRBV12-3/TRBV12-4,-,-,TRBJ1-1,TGTGCCAGCAGTTTAAGCGGATCCAACACTGAAGCTTTCTTT,CASSLSGSNTEAFF
TRBV28,-,-,TRBJ1-1,TGTGCCACAGGAAAACAGTTCTCCGAAGCTTTCTTT,CATGKQFSEAFF
TRBV7-6,TRBD1,-,TRBJ2-1,TGTGCCAGCAGCCCCTGGACAGGGGGCAATGAGCAGTTCTTC,CASSPWTGGNEQFF
TRBV6-2/TRBV6-3,TRBD1,few,TRBJ2-7,TGTGCCAGCAGTTCCACATGGGACAGATCCTTCTACGAGCAGTACTTC,CASSSTWDRSFYEQYF
TRBV11-2,-,once,TRBJ2-3,TGTGCCAGCAGCTTAGCAGGGTTTCGGGTGGATACGCAGTATTTT,CASSLAGFRVDTQYF
TRBV10-2,-,once,TRBJ2-7,TGCGCCAGCAGGTCGTCCTACGAGCAGTACTTC,CASRSSYEQYF
TRBV11-2,-,few,TRBJ1-1,TGTGCCAGCACCTTTGACCGGACAGTAGCTGAAGCTTTCTTT,CASTFDRTVAEAFF
TRBV20-1,TRBD2,-,TRBJ2-3,TGCAGTGCTGCCCGGACTAGCGGGGGAACAGATACGCAGTATTTT,CSAARTSGGTDTQYF
TRBV4-3,-,-,TRBJ2-3,TGCGCCAGCAGCCAAGATGGTCTGGGATCGGATACGCAGTATTTT,CASSQDGLGSDTQYF
TRBV19,TRBD1,-,TRBJ1-2,TGTGCCAGTAGTCGACCCGGGACAGGATCCTATGGCTACACCTTC,CASSRPGTGSYGYTF
TRBV5-4,TRBD2,-,TRBJ2-1,TGTGCCAGCAGGTTCCTGGGTCGGGATACCGGGACTAGCGGGAGAGCGAGGGACAATGAGCAGTTCTTC,CASRFLGRDTGTSGRARDNEQFF
TRBV6-1,-,-,TRBJ1-1,TGTGCCAGCAGGAAAACCGGACCGAACACTGAAGCTTTCTTT,CASRKTGPNTEAFF
TRBV7-8,TRBD2,-,TRBJ2-1,TGTGCCAGCAGCTTAGGTTCCAGCGGGGCGGAGGAGTTCTTC,CASSLGSSGAEEFF
TRBV6-5,-,-,TRBJ1-2,TGTGCCAGCAGTTACTCGGACCGCAAAGGTGGCTACACCTTC,CASSYSDRKGGYTF
TRBV6-4,-,-,TRBJ2-5,TGTGCCAGCAGTGAAACGGACGGGGAGACCCAGTACTTC,CASSETDGETQYF
TRBV7-2,-,-,TRBJ2-7,TGTGCCAGCAGCCGGGGGCAGGGGAGCTCCTACGAGCAGTACTTC,CASSRGQGSSYEQYF
TRBV21-1,-,-,TRBJ2-7,TGTGCCAGCAGCTTCGACGGGACTAGCGGAACCTACGAGCAGTACTTC,CASSFDGTSGTYEQYF
TRBV19,-,few,TRBJ1-5,TGTGCCACGAACAGGGGCAATCAGCCCCAGCATTTT,CATNRGNQPQHF
TRBV4-2,TRBD2,-,TRBJ2-1,TGTGCCAGCAGTCATGGACTAGAGGTAGGCAATGAGCAGTTCTTC,CASSHGLEVGNEQFF
TRBV15,-,few,TRBJ1-1,TGTGCCACCAGCAGAGATAGTCCAGGCCGGGGGGACACTGAAGCTTTCTTT,CATSRDSPGRGDTEAFF
TRBV6-1,-,-,TRBJ2-7,TGTGCCAGCAGTGGGATTACGGGGGCACACGAGCAGTACTTC,CASSGITGAHEQYF
TRBV27,-,-,TRBJ2-2,TGTGCCAGCAGTTTAAAATCAGCGAACACCGGGGAGCTGTTTTTT,CASSLKSANTGELFF
TRBV12-3/TRBV12-4,TRBD1,-,TRBJ2-5,TGTGCCAGTACAGGGGTTTTGGAGACCCAGTACTTC,CASTGVLETQYF
TRBV7-8,TRBD1,-,TRBJ2-1,TGTGCCAGCAGCATCCGCGTGACAGGGAGTGAGCAGTTCTTC,CASSIRVTGSEQFF
TRBV7-9,-,few,TRBJ1-2,TGTGCCAGCAGCTTGGATTCAGGTATCAGCTACACCTTC,CASSLDSGISYTF
TRBV24-1,TRBD1,-,TRBJ2-5,TGTGCCACCAGCGCGGAGGGGACAGGCCAAGAGACCCAGTACTTC,CATSAEGTGQETQYF
TRBV5-8,-,-,TRBJ1-5,TGTGCCAGCAGCTTGGGCGGGTATAGCAATCAGCCCCAGCATTTT,CASSLGGYSNQPQHF
TRBV28,TRBD2,-,TRBJ2-3,TGTGCCAGCAGTCCCGGACTAGCGGGGGGCACAGATACGCAGTATTTT,CASSPGLAGGTDTQYF
TRBV27,TRBD1,few,TRBJ2-7,TGTGCCAGCAGGGACAGGGGTTTAACCTACGAGCAGTACTTC,CASRDRGLTYEQYF
TRBV15,TRBD2,-,TRBJ2-3,TGTGCCACCAGCGGGGAGGGACGGGACTCGTTTAATGCGCAGTATTTT,CATSGEGRDSFNAQYF
TRBV7-9,-,-,TRBJ2-1,TGTGCCAGCAGCTTAGAGGGTGGAAATGAGCAGTTCTTC,CASSLEGGNEQFF
TRBV28,-,-,TRBJ2-4,TGTGCCAGTCAACAGGTAGCCAAAAACATTCAGTACTTC,CASQQVAKNIQYF
TRBV11-3,TRBD1,-,TRBJ1-1,TGTGCCAGCAGCTTCCGGGACAGGAACACTGAAGCTTTCTTT,CASSFRDRNTEAFF
TRBV5-6,-,-,TRBJ1-6,TGTGCCAGCAGTTCGGTAGGGTCTCAGCCAAATTCACCCCTCCACTTT,CASSSVGSQPNSPLHF
TRBV6-1,TRBD1,-,TRBJ1-1,TGTGCCGCACTGAAGACAGGGGGCACCTCTGAAGCTTTCTTT,CAALKTGGTSEAFF
TRBV4-3,-,-,TRBJ2-3,TGCGCCAGCAGCATACAACAGGGGGAGGGAGATACGCAGTATTTT,CASSIQQGEGDTQYF
TRBV19,TRBD2,few,TRBJ2-1,TGTGCCAGTAGCGGGACTAGCGGGAGGGCCTACAATGAGCAGTTCTTC,CASSGTSGRAYNEQFF
TRBV7-2,-,few,TRBJ1-1,TGTGCCAGCAGCTTCATGATCGACAGGTCGGCTTTCTTT,CASSFMIDRSAFF
TRBV5-1,TRBD1,-,TRBJ1-2,TGCGCCAGCAGCTCGGACAGGTCCTATGGCTACACCTTC,CASSSDRSYGYTF
TRBV20-1,-,-,TRBJ1-2,TGCAGTGCTACCGGGCTCCGATATGGCTACACCTTC,CSATGLRYGYTF
TRBV20-1,TRBD2,few,TRBJ2-1,TGCAGTGCTTTAGCGGGGAGCCCTTTGAATGAGCAGTTCTTC,CSALAGSPLNEQFF
TRBV7-2,-,few,TRBJ1-1,TGTGCCAGCAGCTTAGGTCCCATTTTGAACACTGAAGCTTTCTTT,CASSLGPILNTEAFF
TRBV27,-,few,TRBJ1-2,TGTGCCAGCAGTCCGAAATCCGATCTGCATGGCTACACCTTC,CASSPKSDLHGYTF
TRBV7-9,-,few,TRBJ2-2,TGTGCCAGCAGCTTAAAGAGGGAGTTGGGGACCGGGGAGCTGTTTTTT,CASSLKRELGTGELFF
TRBV7-2,-,few,TRBJ1-1,TGTGCCAGCAGCTTAGAACTAGTGAACACTGAAGCTTTCTTT,CASSLELVNTEAFF
TRBV5-4,TRBD1,-,TRBJ1-1,TGTGCCAGCAGCTACGGACAGGGGAGGTTGGACACTGAAGCTTTCTTT,CASSYGQGRLDTEAFF
TRBV19,-,-,TRBJ1-5,TGTGCCAGTAGTATAGGGGGGCCCCAGCATTTT,CASSIGGPQHF
TRBV27,TRBD1,-,TRBJ2-5,TGTGCCAGCCGGGACAGGGGTTTAGGGGAGACCCAGTACTTC,CASRDRGLGETQYF
TRBV27,TRBD2,-,TRBJ2-3,TGTGCCAGCAGTTCGGGACTAGCGGACAACACAGATACGCAGTATTTT,CASSSGLADNTDTQYF
TRBV28,-,-,TRBJ1-2,TGTGCCAGCAGCCCCCAGACAGTGCAATATGGCTACACCTTC,CASSPQTVQYGYTF